These T cell receptor beta chains were read from a single sample in a study of blood T cells in healthy people across ages. TCRdb fed the 5' RACE reads into MiXCR, producing one record per CDR3 protein. The sample lists 1.5 million to 2 million distinct CDR3 sequences; around 50% were seen once. Sequences were obtained from blood. All receptors derive from a woman between 35 and 50 years old in good health. Both conserved end residues are part of each CDR3. A D gene is named only where the DNA matches it firmly. The size of a clone is reported for some rows only, either as once, few or many, or as a class for expanded clones.

size	D	J	V	CDR3	DNA
-	TRBD2	TRBJ2-7	TRBV7-2	CASSLGSGGAEQYF	TGTGCCAGCAGCTTAGGTAGCGGGGGGGCCGAGCAGTACTTC
-	TRBD1	TRBJ2-1	TRBV2	CASSKNRGSYNEQFF	TGTGCCAGCAGTAAAAACAGGGGCTCCTACAATGAGCAGTTCTTC
-	-	TRBJ2-5	TRBV7-2	CASSFQAGWETQYF	TGTGCCAGCAGCTTTCAGGCCGGATGGGAGACCCAGTACTTC
-	-	TRBJ2-3	TRBV15	CATSKLRRGGSTDTQYF	TGTGCCACCAGCAAGCTCCGCAGGGGAGGTAGCACAGATACGCAGTATTTT
-	-	TRBJ2-7	TRBV12-3/TRBV12-4	CASPIQGLTYEQYF	TGTGCCAGCCCCATACAGGGTTTAACCTACGAGCAGTACTTC
-	TRBD1	TRBJ2-1	TRBV18	CASSPRSGTGGNEQFF	TGTGCCAGCTCACCACGATCCGGGACAGGGGGCAATGAGCAGTTCTTC
-	-	TRBJ2-1	TRBV3-1	CASSQRIAALQETQFF	TGTGCCAGCAGCCAGAGAATAGCGGCACTTCAAGAGACCCAGTTCTTC
-	-	TRBJ1-1	TRBV4-3	CASSQEGARGDEAFF	TGCGCCAGCAGCCAAGAGGGGGCAAGGGGGGATGAAGCTTTCTTT
once	-	TRBJ1-1	TRBV7-9	CASRAGGIMNTEAFF	TGTGCCAGCCGAGCCGGGGGGATAATGAACACTGAAGCTTTCTTT
-	-	TRBJ2-4	TRBV21-1	CASRRLVGPPKNIQYF	TGTGCCAGCCGGAGGCTAGTAGGCCCCCCAAAAAACATTCAGTACTTC
-	TRBD1	TRBJ1-6	TRBV18	CASSPLTGDLNSPLHF	TGTGCCAGCTCACCATTGACAGGGGACCTCAATTCACCCCTCCACTTT
few	-	TRBJ2-5	TRBV15	CATSSSGTHQETQYF	TGTGCCACCAGCAGTTCCGGGACCCACCAAGAGACCCAGTACTTC
few	TRBD1	TRBJ2-5	TRBV5-1	CASRSSGTAQETQYF	TGCGCCAGCAGATCGTCCGGGACAGCTCAAGAGACCCAGTACTTC
few	-	TRBJ2-7	TRBV7-2	CASSSDAPAYEQYF	TGTGCCAGCAGCTCGGACGCCCCGGCCTACGAGCAGTACTTC
few	-	TRBJ2-4	TRBV12-3/TRBV12-4	CASNLRELAKNIQYF	TGTGCCAGCAACTTGAGGGAATTAGCCAAAAACATTCAGTACTTC
few	-	TRBJ1-2	TRBV12-3/TRBV12-4	CASSSIHGYGYTF	TGTGCCAGCAGTTCCATCCACGGCTATGGCTACACCTTC
-	-	TRBJ1-5	TRBV3-1	CASSQTGSQPQHF	TGTGCCAGCAGCCAGACAGGTAGTCAGCCCCAGCATTTT
-	-	TRBJ1-5	TRBV20-1	CSARVPNNQPQHF	TGCAGTGCTAGAGTGCCGAACAATCAGCCCCAGCATTTT
-	-	TRBJ2-1	TRBV6-2/TRBV6-3	CASSSYSKSNEQFF	TGTGCCAGCAGTTCCTACTCCAAAAGCAATGAGCAGTTCTTC
few	-	TRBJ1-2	TRBV7-2	CASSPDHYGYTF	TGTGCCAGCAGCCCGGACCACTATGGCTACACCTTC
few	-	TRBJ1-2	TRBV9	CASSVGYDGYTF	TGTGCCAGTAGCGTGGGGTATGATGGCTACACCTTC
few	TRBD1	TRBJ2-5	TRBV7-8	CASSNPGQGQETQYF	TGTGCCAGCAGCAACCCCGGACAGGGACAAGAGACCCAGTACTTC
-	TRBD2	TRBJ2-5	TRBV20-1	CSAREWTSGETQYF	TGCAGTGCTAGAGAGTGGACTAGCGGGGAGACCCAGTACTTC
-	-	TRBJ2-7	TRBV7-9	CASSPLSGAPYNEQYF	TGTGCCAGCAGCCCCTTGTCGGGGGCCCCCTACAATGAGCAGTACTTC
few	-	TRBJ2-7	TRBV6-2/TRBV6-3	CASRPPPGEGNYEQYF	TGTGCCAGCAGACCTCCCCCAGGGGAGGGAAACTACGAGCAGTACTTC
-	-	TRBJ2-3	TRBV25-1	CASSESPPRVGADTQYF	TGTGCCAGCAGTGAATCCCCCCCCAGGGTGGGGGCAGATACGCAGTATTTT
few	TRBD1	TRBJ1-1	TRBV9	CASSGHERGRRTEAFF	TGTGCCAGCAGCGGACACGAAAGGGGGCGACGCACTGAAGCTTTCTTT
-	TRBD2	TRBJ2-3	TRBV4-3	CASSQEAGGLGDTQYF	TGCGCCAGCAGCCAAGAAGCGGGGGGGCTCGGAGATACGCAGTATTTT
many	-	TRBJ2-5	TRBV11-2	CASSPGTFRGETQYF	TGTGCCAGCAGCCCCGGGACTTTCCGGGGAGAGACCCAGTACTTC
-	-	TRBJ1-2	TRBV19	CASRSGAALGAGYTF	TGTGCCAGTAGGTCGGGGGCAGCTCTGGGGGCTGGCTACACCTTC
once	-	TRBJ2-1	TRBV25-1	CASSAVSDTEQFF	TGTGCCAGCAGTGCCGTCTCAGATACTGAGCAGTTCTTC
few	-	TRBJ2-5	TRBV12-3/TRBV12-4	CASSFWTGRVAGLVETQYF	TGTGCCAGCAGTTTTTGGACAGGGCGAGTAGCGGGGTTGGTGGAGACCCAGTACTTC
-	-	TRBJ2-3	TRBV6-6	CASKHGGSTDTQYF	TGTGCCAGCAAACACGGGGGTTCCACAGATACGCAGTATTTT
-	-	TRBJ2-1	TRBV20-1	CSARDWGTEESYNEQFF	TGCAGTGCTAGAGATTGGGGCACCGAGGAGTCCTACAATGAGCAGTTCTTC
-	-	TRBJ2-1	TRBV3-1	CASSQDPGVGNEQFF	TGTGCCAGCAGCCAAGATCCGGGGGTCGGCAATGAGCAGTTCTTC
once	TRBD2	TRBJ2-1	TRBV6-5	CASQAGGPPYEQFF	TGTGCCAGCCAGGCGGGAGGGCCTCCCTATGAGCAGTTCTTC
-	-	TRBJ2-1	TRBV7-8	CASRGGREQFF	TGTGCCAGCAGGGGGGGACGTGAGCAGTTCTTC
-	-	TRBJ2-3	TRBV6-2/TRBV6-3	CASSYRSGAADTQYF	TGTGCCAGCAGTTACAGGTCGGGGGCTGCAGATACGCAGTATTTT
-	-	TRBJ2-5	TRBV2	CASRQPIRAVQETQYF	TGTGCCAGCAGGCAACCGATCAGGGCCGTACAAGAGACCCAGTACTTC
few	-	TRBJ2-5	TRBV29-1	CSVEKSGWSQETQYF	TGCAGCGTTGAAAAGTCAGGGTGGTCACAAGAGACCCAGTACTTC
-	TRBD2	TRBJ2-1	TRBV4-2	CASSPSGGSGDNEQFF	TGTGCCAGCAGCCCCTCGGGGGGTAGCGGGGACAATGAGCAGTTCTTC
-	-	TRBJ1-1	TRBV10-3	CAISGRSSSTEAFF	TGTGCCATCAGTGGTCGCAGTTCCTCCACTGAAGCTTTCTTT